The 24 T cell receptor beta chains below all came from one sample that was sequenced in a study of blood T cell repertoires in COVID-19 (dated by TCRdb to 2020 to 2022). The method behind the library was the immunoSEQ multiplex PCR assay. This immuneACCESS table, as held by TCRdb, lists in-frame sequences with V and J called but not all clones. Of the missing ones, under half trace to an unresolved V gene in checked studies; the others have no known cause. The sample includes about 68,000 clones, with around 90% observed a single time. The ten largest clonotypes hold about 6.6% of the sample. The sequenced sample consisted of peripheral blood. Source of these receptors: a man aged 50-59 years with active COVID-19.

The V call is TRBV12-3 or TRBV12-4, the J call TRBJ2-7, with 14 bases matching TRBD2. This CDR3 region has 12 residues. Trimming removed 4 bases from V and 12 bases from J; junction bases left unmatched: 2. The CDR3 loop is CASSSGTSGRYF. The DNA of the CDR3 is TGTGCCAGCAGTTCCGGGACTAGCGGGAGGTACTTC.

The rearrangement links TRBV14 to TRBJ1-2; D is possibly TRBD1 (5 bases). This CDR3 has 15 residues. Trimming pared 0 bases from V and 7 bases from J, leaving 15 bases between. The germline V gene has CDR1 SGHDN and CDR2 FVKESK. The CDR3 sequence is CASSQDYGGVRGYTF. DNA of the CDR3: TGTGCCAGCAGCCAAGATTACGGGGGTGTTCGTGGCTACACCTTC. Drawing the rest from reference TRBV14 and TRBJ1-2, the complete variable domain is EAGVTQFPSHSVIEKGQTVTLRCDPISGHDNLYWYRRVMGKEIKFLLHFVKESKQDESGMPNNRFLAERTGGTYSTLKVQPAELEDSGVYFCASSQDYGGVRGYTFGSGTRLTVV.

The CDR3 DNA is TGTGCCAGCAGCGTTTCCGGACAGGTTGACAACACCATATATTTT. Its translation: CASSVSGQVDNTIYF. This chain joins TRBV9 and TRBJ1-3; 7 positions match TRBD1. CDR3 length: 15 amino acids. Germline V gene lookup returns CDR1 SGDLS and CDR2 YYNGEE. Trimming took 2 bases from V and 7 from J; bases not matched to a gene: 9.

The rearrangement joins TRBV7-8 to TRBJ1-1; D possibly corresponds to TRBD1 (6 bases). Germline CDR1 reads SGHVS; CDR2 reads FQNEAQ. V gave up 5 bases and J gave up 2 bases, with 9 bases separating them. The CDR3 is 13 residues long. CDR3 in amino acids: CASSQGGNTEAFF. Here the CDR3 DNA reads TGTGCCAGCAGCCAAGGGGGTAACACTGAAGCTTTCTTT.

The chain employs TRBV5-6 and TRBJ1-6; possible D gene TRBD1, 6 bases. The ends were cut back, 1 base at V and 5 bases at J, with 13 bases in the middle. Germline V gives CDR1 SGHDT, CDR2 YYEEEE. The CDR3 spans 16 residues. The CDR3 sequence is CASSLIGGSHNSPLHF. CDR3 coding DNA: TGTGCCAGCAGCTTGATTGGGGGCAGCCATAATTCACCCCTCCACTTT.

The chain joins TRBV5-4 to TRBJ2-3; 12 bases agree with TRBD2. Germline V gives CDR1 SGHNT, CDR2 YYREEE (reference sequence). Unmatched junction bases numbered 9, after V lost 4 bases and J lost 3 bases. This CDR3 has 17 residues. CDR3 sequence reads: CASSAPGLAGITDTQYF. For the CDR3, the DNA is TGTGCCAGCAGCGCCCCGGGACTAGCGGGTATAACAGATACGCAGTATTTT.

The chain is built from TRBV6-6 and TRBJ1-5, with TRBD1 matching 7 bases. After removal of 5 bases from V and 0 bases from J, the junction contained 7 bases not matched to a gene. This CDR3 is 16 amino acids long. Germline CDR1 reads MNHNY; CDR2 reads SVGAGI (reference sequence). The CDR3 DNA follows: TGTGCCAGCAGTCCAAAGGGACAGTATAGCAATCAGCCCCAGCATTTT. Amino acid sequence: CASSPKGQYSNQPQHF.

The chain combines TRBV5-6 with TRBJ1-1; 10 bases align to TRBD1. After removal of 4 bases from V and 0 bases from J, the junction contained 6 bases not matched to a gene. The CDR3 is 16 amino acids. Germline assignment: CDR1 SGHDT and CDR2 YYEEEE. The CDR3 region has the DNA TGTGCCAGCAGCCCGGACAGGGGGGAACTGAACACTGAAGCTTTCTTT. Translated: CASSPDRGELNTEAFF.

The rearrangement links TRBV7-6 to TRBJ2-2; 7 bases are shared with TRBD1. From germline, CDR1 is SGHVS and CDR2 FNYEAQ. V dropped 4 bases and J dropped 5; count of bases not matched to a gene: 13. The CDR3 totals 17 residues. CDR3 DNA sequence: TGTGCCAGCAGCTCCTGGACTCGAGGGGGCGAGACCGGGGAGCTGTTTTTT. Translation: CASSSWTRGGETGELFF.

V and J are TRBV10-2 and TRBJ2-3, with 9 bases fitting TRBD2. Germline-derived CDR1 and CDR2 are WSHSY and SAAADI. The CDR3 has 12 amino acids. Losses at the gene ends were 10 bases for V and 6 bases for J; bases not matched to a gene: 5. The CDR3 region is CAISLAGDTQYF. As DNA, the CDR3 is TGCGCCATCAGCCTAGCGGGGGATACGCAGTATTTT.

This sequence joins TRBV19 and TRBJ1-2; D is unclear. Germline loops: CDR1 LNHDA, CDR2 SQIVND (reference sequence). Trimming removed 8 bases at V and 4 bases at J, with 11 bases between. The CDR3 loop spans 12 amino acids. The CDR3, as DNA: TGTGCCAGTTGCCCGGGGTCCTATGGCTACACCTTC. Protein: CASCPGSYGYTF.

The genes are TRBV20-1 and TRBJ2-2; the match to TRBD2 covers 11 bases. With V trimmed by 3 bases and J by 6 bases, 9 bases remained unmatched. Germline CDR1 is DFQATT and CDR2 is SNEGSKA (reference sequence). There are 16 residues in the CDR3. CDR3 DNA: TGCAGTGCTAGTCCCGAACTAGCGGGAGAGTCCGGGGAGCTGTTTTTT. Translation: CSASPELAGESGELFF.

The J gene is TRBJ2-7, the V gene TRBV28; 9 bases match TRBD1. CDR3 length: 15 residues. The ends lost 5 bases at V and 6 bases at J; junction bases unmatched: 11. Germline values: CDR1 MDHEN, CDR2 SYDVKM. CDR3 sequence reads: CASSLPGTGSIEQYF. The CDR3 DNA is TGTGCCAGCAGTCTCCCCGGGACAGGGAGCATCGAGCAGTACTTC.

The chain carries TRBV6-2 or TRBV6-3 and TRBJ2-5; 10 positions agree with TRBD2. Germline CDR1 reads MNHEY; CDR2 reads SVGEGT. J lost 4 bases, V lost 5 bases, and 19 bases had no gene match. The CDR3 is 19 residues long. The DNA for the CDR3 is TGTGCCAGCAGTACCGAGGACGGTGGAAATAGCGGGAGGATAGAGACCCAGTACTTC. Encoded protein: CASSTEDGGNSGRIETQYF.

The CDR3 protein is CASSFQIGTDNGYTF. CDR3 in DNA: TGCGCCAGCAGCTTTCAAATTGGGACAGACAATGGCTACACCTTC. V is TRBV5-1 and J is TRBJ1-2; 7 positions match TRBD1. This CDR3 has 15 amino acids. The V and J ends lost 2 bases and 6 bases, in that order; junction bases with no gene match: 10. Germline-derived CDR1 and CDR2 are SGHRS and YFSETQ.

This chain links TRBV3-1 (or the pseudogene TRBV3-2) with TRBJ2-2; 9 bases are shared with TRBD2. CDR1 is LGHDT, CDR2 YNNKEL, per germline (reference sequence). With V trimmed by 7 bases and J by 0 bases, 3 bases remained unmatched. The CDR3 sequence is 15 residues long. This CDR3 reads CASTPSGANTGELFF. DNA for the CDR3: TGTGCCAGCACCCCTAGCGGGGCGAACACCGGGGAGCTGTTTTTT.

As concerns this clone: Sequence at one end of the junction differs from germline and may be a read error. J is TRBJ1-1 and V is TRBV28; D may be TRBD1 (5 bases). Germline CDR1 reads MDHEN; CDR2 reads SYDVKM. The CDR3 runs 13 residues. The CDR3 here is CATSLGAAPGAFF. CDR3 nucleotide sequence: TGTGCCACCAGTTTAGGGGCCGCCCCGGGAGCTTTCTTT.

J is TRBJ1-1 and V is TRBV12-3 or TRBV12-4, with no clear D. The CDR3 loop spans 13 amino acids. V dropped 3 bases and J dropped 5 bases, with 10 bases sitting between them. The CDR3 sequence is CASSFTAYTEAFF. The CDR3 nucleotides are TGTGCCAGCAGTTTTACAGCTTATACTGAAGCTTTCTTT.

This clone is a singleton in its sample. The rearrangement joins TRBV20-1 to TRBJ2-6; D gene unclear. CDR3 length: 14 amino acids. Trimming cost V 3 bases and J 2 bases, with 8 bases left between them. Germline CDR1 is DFQATT and CDR2 is SNEGSKA (reference sequence). CDR3 amino acids: CSASMRTGANVLTF. CDR3 DNA: TGCAGTGCTAGTATGAGGACTGGGGCCAACGTCCTGACTTTC.

The CDR3 sequence: CASSPSGTGGELFF. The CDR3 bases are TGTGCCAGCAGCCCTAGCGGGACCGGCGGGGAGCTGTTTTTT. The chain combines TRBV6-2 or TRBV6-3 with TRBJ2-2, with 9 bases matching TRBD2. The V segment lost 6 bases and the J segment 7 bases; nucleotides outside the gene matches: 6. The CDR3 runs to 14 residues. CDR1 MNHEY and CDR2 SVGEGT come from the germline V gene.

This sequence joins TRBV7-9 and TRBJ1-1; D unresolved. CDR1 and CDR2 (germline): SEHNR, FQNEAQ (reference sequence). The CDR3 is 15 residues long. V shed 5 bases and J shed 1 base, with 14 bases lying between them. The CDR3 nucleotides are TGTGCCAGCAGCCTAAACTTGTACGGGAACACTGAAGCTTTCTTT. Translated: CASSLNLYGNTEAFF.

The chain combines TRBV28 with TRBJ2-1, with D possibly matching TRBD1 (6 bases). V was trimmed by 3 bases and J by 4 bases, leaving 13 bases between them. Germline V gene lookup returns CDR1 MDHEN and CDR2 SYDVKM. The CDR3 length is 15 residues. The CDR3, as DNA: TGTGCCAGCAGTTTCTCGGGCAGGGGATACAATGAGCAGTTCTTC. Protein sequence: CASSFSGRGYNEQFF.

The V call is TRBV28, the J call TRBJ1-1; tentatively, D is TRBD1 (6 bases). Germline-derived CDR1 and CDR2 are MDHEN and SYDVKM. CDR3 length: 13 amino acids. The V end was cut by 6 bases, the J end by 1 base, with 9 bases between. The CDR3 DNA reads TGTGCCAGCAGACGGACAGAGAACACTGAAGCTTTCTTT. It encodes CASRRTENTEAFF.

The chain combines TRBV2 with TRBJ2-1, with 8 bases identical to TRBD2. Germline CDR1 SNHLY, CDR2 FYNNEI. The CDR3 extends over 15 amino acids. V was pared by 8 bases and J by 3 bases, with 9 bases of the junction left unmatched. The CDR3 spells CASGRLATIYNEQFF. CDR3 bases: TGTGCCAGCGGCCGACTAGCGACCATCTACAATGAGCAGTTCTTC. Full variable domain (remainder filled in from reference TRBV2 and TRBJ2-1): EPEVTQTPSHQVTQMGQEVILRCVPISNHLYFYWYRQILGQKVEFLVSFYNNEISEKSEIFDDQFSVERPDGSNFTLKIRSTKLEDSAMYFCASGRLATIYNEQFFGPGTRLTVL.